This passage covers 17 T cell receptor beta chains from one sample sequenced in a study of circulating CD8 cells and anti-PD-1 response in melanoma. The QIAseq Immune Repertoire TCR panel built the libraries from roughly 16 ng of total RNA. TCRdb re-called the reads with MiXCR, one entry per CDR3 protein. The table records 200 to 250 distinct CDR3 sequences, around 11% of them present only once. From live CD3+CD8+TCRalphabeta+ cells, four PD-1 and/or TIGIT subsets were sorted. Sequencing was performed on CD8+ T cells from PBMCs, taken at baseline or after one month of anti-PD-1 therapy (not recorded which). The origin of the receptors is a human donor with melanoma.

This clonotype rates as medium-sized. This rearrangement joins TRBV7-3 to TRBJ2-6, with TRBD1 identical over 7 bases. The CDR3 covers 17 residues. Trimming cost V 4 bases and J 3 bases; bases outside gene matches: 9. Germline V lookup: CDR1 SGHTA, CDR2 FQGTGA. DNA for the CDR3: TGTGCCAGCAGCTACAGGGGATCAGGCTTTGGGGCCAACGTCCTGACTTTC. Translation gives CASSYRGSGFGANVLTF.

This clonotype is hyperexpanded by share. The V and J genes are TRBV7-3 and TRBJ2-3, with 8 bases that match TRBD2. Germline V CDR1 and CDR2: SGHTA, FQGTGA. The V and J ends lost 5 bases and 4 bases, in that order; junction bases with no gene match: 8. The CDR3 contains 15 residues. The CDR3 DNA follows: TGTGCCAGCAGCCGACTAGCGCTTTCAGCAGATACGCAGTATTTT. Encoded protein: CASSRLALSADTQYF.

The rearrangement uses TRBV13 and TRBJ2-2; D unclear. V was shortened by 5 bases and J by 2 bases, with 12 bases between the two germline ends. CDR3 length equals 15 residues. Germline CDR1 PRHDT, CDR2 FYEKMQ (reference sequence). The CDR3 bases are TGTGCCAGCAGCACCCGATGGGGAAACACCGGGGAGCTGTTTTTT. Translation: CASSTRWGNTGELFF.

V and J are TRBV28 and TRBJ2-7; 7 nucleotides agree with TRBD1. The CDR3 has 14 residues. V lost 6 bases, J lost 3 bases, and 8 bases stayed unmatched. The germline V gene encodes CDR1 MDHEN and CDR2 SYDVKM. The CDR3 DNA follows: TGTGCCAGCAGCCCCGGGACAGCCCACTACGAGCAGTACTTC. Translation: CASSPGTAHYEQYF. Complete variable domain (other parts from reference TRBV28 and TRBJ2-7): DVKVTQSSRYLVKRTGEKVFLECVQDMDHENMFWYRQDPGLGLRLIYFSYDVKMKEKGDIPEGYSVSREKKERFSLILESASTNQTSMYLCASSPGTAHYEQYFGPGTRLTVT.

Turning to this clonotype: A much larger clone is a single base away; this may be a read error. The gene calls are TRBV14 and TRBJ2-1, with 8 bases matching TRBD2. This CDR3 has 16 amino acids. Germline assignment: CDR1 SGHDN and CDR2 FVKESK. CDR3 loop: CASSRRAGASAHEQLF. The CDR3 DNA is TGTGCCAGCAGCCGGCGAGCGGGAGCGTCGGCCCATGAGCAGCTCTTC. The variable domain in full, completed from reference TRBV14 and TRBJ2-1, reads EAGVTQFPSHSVIEKGQTVTLRCDPISGHDNLYWYRRVMGKEIKFLLHFVKESKQDESGMPNNRFLAERTGGTYSTLKVQPAELEDSGVYFCASSRRAGASAHEQLFGPGTRLTVL.

This clonotype was observed a handful of times. The CDR3 ends on some other residue instead of the conserved phenylalanine or tryptophan, so this is likely a read error. V and J are TRBV28 and TRBJ2-7; D remains ambiguous. Per the germline V gene, CDR1 is MDHEN and CDR2 is SYDVKM. V lost 3 bases, J lost 2 bases, and 14 bases lay in between. CDR3 length: 15 residues. The CDR3 loop reads CASSFLWTHPYEQYL. In nucleotides, the CDR3 is TGTGCCAGCAGTTTTCTCTGGACCCATCCCTACGAGCAGTACCTC.

Details on this clonotype: One end of the junction does not line up with germline, which may come from a read error. The J gene is TRBJ1-1, the V gene TRBV6-5, with 7 bases matching TRBD1. CDR1 is MNHEY and CDR2 is SVGAGI in the germline V gene. CDR3 length: 14 amino acids. This CDR3 reads CASSHGGQRAEASF. CDR3 in DNA: TGTGCCAGCAGTCATGGGGGACAGAGGGCTGAAGCTTCCTTT.

This clonotype is large in the sample. DNA for the CDR3: TGTGCCAGTAGTATAGCAGGGGGACTCGATGAGCAGTTCTTC. Translation: CASSIAGGLDEQFF. The chain employs TRBV19 and TRBJ2-1, with a possible D match to TRBD1 (7 bases). V dropped 1 base and J dropped 8 bases, with 12 bases sitting between them. The CDR3 covers 14 residues. CDR1 is LNHDA, CDR2 SQIVND, per germline (reference sequence).

This clonotype qualifies as medium-sized (0.01 to 0.1%). The CDR3 bases are TGCAGTGTCCTTCGTACCGGGGAGCTGTTTTTT. Its translation is CSVLRTGELFF. The chain is built from TRBV29-1 and TRBJ2-2; no clear D gene. Germline loops: CDR1 SQVTM, CDR2 ANQGSEA. The CDR3 length is 11 residues.

This clonotype is deemed hyperexpanded. CDR3 in amino acids: CASSRLAGGVETQYF. In nucleotides, the CDR3 is TGTGCCAGCAGTAGACTAGCGGGAGGAGTAGAGACCCAGTACTTC. The V gene is TRBV7-3, the J gene TRBJ2-5; 13 positions agree with TRBD2. Germline assignment: CDR1 SGHTA and CDR2 FQGTGA. This CDR3 region has 15 residues. V shed 6 bases, J shed 4 bases, and the junction held 5 bases outside the gene matches.

By share of the sample, this clonotype is medium-sized (0.01 to 0.1%). V gene TRBV29-1 combines with J gene TRBJ2-7; 11 bases align to TRBD1. CDR3 size: 15 residues. CDR1 and CDR2 from the germline V gene are SQVTM and ANQGSEA. V lost 0 bases and J lost 7; bases outside the gene matches: 8. The CDR3 nucleotides read TGCAGCGTTGAAGATAAAGGACAGGGGGCGTGGGAGCAGTACTTC. Translation gives CSVEDKGQGAWEQYF.

Judged by abundance, this clonotype is medium-sized (0.01 to 0.1%). The chain recombines TRBV27 with TRBJ2-6; unclear D gene. The germline gives CDR1 MNHEY, CDR2 SMNVEV (reference sequence). V shed 3 bases and J shed 4 bases, with 4 bases lying between them. This CDR3 comprises 13 residues. The CDR3 loop is CASSLSGANVLTF. CDR3 DNA sequence: TGTGCCAGCAGTTTGAGCGGGGCCAACGTCCTGACTTTC.

This clonotype rates as large. CDR3 DNA sequence: TGTGCCAGCAGTTTGGCGGGAGACGGAAATGAGCAGTTCTTC. Its translation is CASSLAGDGNEQFF. This chain connects TRBV25-1 to TRBJ2-1; 7 nucleotides line up with TRBD2. With V trimmed by 5 bases and J by 7 bases, 8 bases remained unmatched. The germline V gene has CDR1 MGHDK and CDR2 SYGVNS. This CDR3 has 14 residues.

In this sample, this clonotype is hyperexpanded. The chain is built from TRBV7-3 and TRBJ2-2, with D perhaps TRBD2 (6 bases). From germline, CDR1 is SGHTA and CDR2 FQGTGA. This CDR3 has 15 residues. V was shortened by 5 bases and J by 4 bases, with 14 bases between the two germline ends. The CDR3, as DNA: TGTGCCAGCAGCCGGCTAGCGAGAGGCACCGGGGAGCTGTTTTTT. It translates to CASSRLARGTGELFF.

This clonotype is termed large. The chain links TRBV4-2 to TRBJ2-7, with 9 bases lining up with TRBD1. Trimming cost V 3 bases and J 5 bases; bases outside gene matches: 8. Germline loops: CDR1 LGHNA, CDR2 YNFKEQ. The length of the CDR3 is 15 residues. CDR3 DNA: TGTGCCAGCAGCCACCGGGACAGGGAGTTGAACGAGCAGTACTTC. Its translation: CASSHRDRELNEQYF.

By frequency in the sample, this clonotype is medium-sized. V and J are TRBV27 and TRBJ2-7, with 8 bases lining up with TRBD1. Per the germline V gene, CDR1 is MNHEY and CDR2 is SMNVEV (reference sequence). J gave up 2 bases and V 6 bases, and 12 bases lay outside the gene matches. The CDR3 is made up of 16 amino acids. In DNA form, the CDR3 reads TGTGCCAGCAGCACGTCAGGGGGACAGGTCACCTACGAGCAGTACTTC. It encodes CASSTSGGQVTYEQYF.

In this sample, this clonotype is large. The chain recombines TRBV7-9 with TRBJ1-4, with D possibly being TRBD1 (5 bases). Germline CDR1 reads SEHNR; CDR2 reads FQNEAQ (reference sequence). This CDR3 region has 15 residues. The V end lost 4 bases, the J end lost 8 bases, and 17 bases lay between the germline ends. The CDR3 reads CASSSPLVKGEKLFF. In DNA, the CDR3 is TGTGCCAGCAGCTCCCCCCTAGTCAAGGGGGAAAAACTGTTTTTT.